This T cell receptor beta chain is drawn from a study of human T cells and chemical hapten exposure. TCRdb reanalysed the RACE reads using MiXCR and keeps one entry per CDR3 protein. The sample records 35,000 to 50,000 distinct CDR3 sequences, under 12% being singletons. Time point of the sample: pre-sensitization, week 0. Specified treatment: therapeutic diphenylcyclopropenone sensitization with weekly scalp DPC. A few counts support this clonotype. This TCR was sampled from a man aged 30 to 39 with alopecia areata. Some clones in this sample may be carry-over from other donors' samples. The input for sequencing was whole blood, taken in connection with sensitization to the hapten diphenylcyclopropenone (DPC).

This CDR3 reads CASSRGTSGSYNEQFF. CDR3 nucleotides: TGTGCCAGCAGTCGCGGGACTAGCGGGAGTTACAATGAGCAGTTCTTC. The J gene is TRBJ2-1, the V gene TRBV5-4, with TRBD2 matching 14 bases. This CDR3 region has 16 residues. Germline loops: CDR1 SGHNT, CDR2 YYREEE (reference sequence). The trim removed 5 bases at V and 4 bases at J, leaving 5 bases unmatched.